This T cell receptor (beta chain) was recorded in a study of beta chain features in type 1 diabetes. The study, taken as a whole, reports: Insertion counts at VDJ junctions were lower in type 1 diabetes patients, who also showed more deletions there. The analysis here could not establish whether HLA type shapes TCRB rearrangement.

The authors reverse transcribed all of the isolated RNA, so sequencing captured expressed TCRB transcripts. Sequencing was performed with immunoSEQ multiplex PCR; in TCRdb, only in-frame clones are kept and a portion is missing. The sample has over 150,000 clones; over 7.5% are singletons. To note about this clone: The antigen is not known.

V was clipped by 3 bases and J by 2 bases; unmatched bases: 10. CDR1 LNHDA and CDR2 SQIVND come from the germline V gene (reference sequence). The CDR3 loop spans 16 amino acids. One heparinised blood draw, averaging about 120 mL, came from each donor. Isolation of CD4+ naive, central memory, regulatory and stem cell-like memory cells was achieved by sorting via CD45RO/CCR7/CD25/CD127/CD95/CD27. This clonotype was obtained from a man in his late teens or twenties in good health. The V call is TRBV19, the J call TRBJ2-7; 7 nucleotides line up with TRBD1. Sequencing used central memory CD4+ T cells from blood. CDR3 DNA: TGTGCCAGTAGTATCGATCGACAGGGTGAAACCTACGAGCAGTACTTC. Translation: CASSIDRQGETYEQYF.